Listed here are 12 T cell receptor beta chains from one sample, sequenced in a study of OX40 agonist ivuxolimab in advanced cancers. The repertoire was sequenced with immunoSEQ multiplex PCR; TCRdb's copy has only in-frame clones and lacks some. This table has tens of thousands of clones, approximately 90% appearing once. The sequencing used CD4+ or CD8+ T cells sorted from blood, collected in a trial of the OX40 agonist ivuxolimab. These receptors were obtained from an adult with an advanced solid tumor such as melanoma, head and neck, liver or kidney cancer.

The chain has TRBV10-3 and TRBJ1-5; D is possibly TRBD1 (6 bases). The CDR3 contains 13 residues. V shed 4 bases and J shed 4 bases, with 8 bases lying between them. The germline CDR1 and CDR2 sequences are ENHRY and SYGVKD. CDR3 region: CAISGTANQPQHF. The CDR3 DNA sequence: TGTGCCATCAGTGGGACAGCTAATCAGCCCCAGCATTTT.

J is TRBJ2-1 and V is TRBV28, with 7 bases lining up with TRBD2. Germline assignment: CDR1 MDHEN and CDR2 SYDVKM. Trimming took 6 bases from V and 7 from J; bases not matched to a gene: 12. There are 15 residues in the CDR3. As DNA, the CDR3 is TGTGCCAGCAGCCGGGCAGCGGGAATAGTAAATGAGCAGTTCTTC. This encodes CASSRAAGIVNEQFF.

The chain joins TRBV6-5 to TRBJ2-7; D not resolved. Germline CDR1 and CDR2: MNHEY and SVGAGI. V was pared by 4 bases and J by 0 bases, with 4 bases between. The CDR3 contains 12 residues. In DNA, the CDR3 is TGTGCCAGCAGTTCGAACTCCTACGAGCAGTACTTC. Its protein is CASSSNSYEQYF.

DNA for the CDR3: TGTGCCAGCACCGACGTATGGTGGGGCAATGAGCAGTTCTTC. Translated: CASTDVWWGNEQFF. The chain joins TRBV6-1 to TRBJ2-1; D is unresolved. The V end was cut by 7 bases, the J end by 6 bases, with 16 bases between. The germline gives CDR1 MNHNS, CDR2 SASEGT. This CDR3 has 14 residues.

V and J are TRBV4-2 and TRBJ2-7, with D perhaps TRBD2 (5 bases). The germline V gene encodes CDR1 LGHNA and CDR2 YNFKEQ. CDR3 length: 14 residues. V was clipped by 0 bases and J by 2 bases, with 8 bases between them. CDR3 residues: CASSQDMGAYEQYF. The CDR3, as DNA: TGTGCCAGCAGCCAAGACATGGGAGCCTACGAGCAGTACTTC.

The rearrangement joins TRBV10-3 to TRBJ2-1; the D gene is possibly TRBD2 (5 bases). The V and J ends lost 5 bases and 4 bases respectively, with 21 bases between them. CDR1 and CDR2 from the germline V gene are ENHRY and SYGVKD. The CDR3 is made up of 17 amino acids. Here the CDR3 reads CAISPSRTTGIYNEQFF. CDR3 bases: TGTGCCATCAGTCCCTCCCGGACCACCGGGATATACAATGAGCAGTTCTTC.

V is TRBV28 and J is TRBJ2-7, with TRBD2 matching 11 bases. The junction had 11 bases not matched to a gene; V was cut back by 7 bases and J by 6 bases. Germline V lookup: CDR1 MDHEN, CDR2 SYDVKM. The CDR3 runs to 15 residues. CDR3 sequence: CASNSVAGGPLEQYF. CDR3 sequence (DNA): TGTGCCAGCAATTCCGTAGCGGGAGGGCCCCTCGAGCAGTACTTC.

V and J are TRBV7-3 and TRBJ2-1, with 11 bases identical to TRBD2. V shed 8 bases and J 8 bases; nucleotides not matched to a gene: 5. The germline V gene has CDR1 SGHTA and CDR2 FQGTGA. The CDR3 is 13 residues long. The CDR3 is CASGLAGGDEQFF. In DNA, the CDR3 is TGTGCCAGCGGGCTAGCGGGAGGCGATGAGCAGTTCTTC.

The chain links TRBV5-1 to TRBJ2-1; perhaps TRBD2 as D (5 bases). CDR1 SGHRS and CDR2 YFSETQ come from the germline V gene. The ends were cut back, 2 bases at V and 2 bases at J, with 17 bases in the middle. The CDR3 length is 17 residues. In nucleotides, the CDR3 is TGCGCCAGCAGCTTATTTAGCGTGGGCCCGGCCTACAATGAGCAGTTCTTC. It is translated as CASSLFSVGPAYNEQFF.

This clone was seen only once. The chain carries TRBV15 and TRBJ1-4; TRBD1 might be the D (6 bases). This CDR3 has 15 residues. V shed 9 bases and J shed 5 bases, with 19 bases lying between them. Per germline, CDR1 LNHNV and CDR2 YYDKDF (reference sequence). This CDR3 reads CATHGRGAQNEKLFF. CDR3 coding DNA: TGTGCCACGCACGGAAGGGGGGCGCAAAATGAAAAACTGTTTTTT.

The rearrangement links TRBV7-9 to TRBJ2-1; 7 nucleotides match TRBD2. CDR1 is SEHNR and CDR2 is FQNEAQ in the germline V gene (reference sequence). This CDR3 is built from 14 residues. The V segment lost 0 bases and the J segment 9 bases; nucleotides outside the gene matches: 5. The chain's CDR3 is CASSLAGGKGEQFF. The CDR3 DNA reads TGTGCCAGCAGCTTAGCGGGAGGGAAGGGTGAGCAGTTCTTC.

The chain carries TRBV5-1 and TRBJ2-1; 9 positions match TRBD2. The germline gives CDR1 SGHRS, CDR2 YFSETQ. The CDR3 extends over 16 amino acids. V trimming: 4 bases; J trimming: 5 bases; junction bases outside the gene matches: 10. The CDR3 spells CASSKPSGTLDNEQFF. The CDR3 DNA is TGCGCCAGCAGCAAACCTAGCGGGACCCTTGACAATGAGCAGTTCTTC.